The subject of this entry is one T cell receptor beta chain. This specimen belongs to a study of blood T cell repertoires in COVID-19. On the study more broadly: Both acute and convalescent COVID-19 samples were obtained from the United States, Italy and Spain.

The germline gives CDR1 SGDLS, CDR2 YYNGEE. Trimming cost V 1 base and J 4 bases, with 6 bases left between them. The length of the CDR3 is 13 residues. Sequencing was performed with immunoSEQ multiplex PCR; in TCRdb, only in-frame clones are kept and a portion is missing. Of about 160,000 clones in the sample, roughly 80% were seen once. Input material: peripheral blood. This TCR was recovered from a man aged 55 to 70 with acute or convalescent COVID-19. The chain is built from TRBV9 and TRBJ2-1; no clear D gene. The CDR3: CASSVYSYNEQFF. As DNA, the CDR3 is TGTGCCAGCAGCGTATATAGTTACAATGAGCAGTTCTTC.